Sequencing of this TCR beta chain was carried out in a study of STAT5B mutations in CD4+ large granular lymphocyte leukemia. Study summary: Among healthy controls, a particular HLA allele went with more CDR3 'QG' motifs.

Profiling relied on immunoSEQ multiplex PCR, and the TCRdb table lists in-frame clones only, not all of them. The sample lists around 34,000 clones, approximately 85% seen once, with 1% to 1.5% in the top ten. Germline values: CDR1 LNHDA, CDR2 SQIVND (reference sequence). J gave up 0 bases and V 6 bases, and 5 bases lay outside the gene matches. The CDR3 length is 15 residues. The specimen sequenced was CD4+ T cells from blood buffy coats. The chain combines TRBV19 with TRBJ1-3, with 7 bases lining up with TRBD1. This sequence was found in a human donor in good health. CDR3 in DNA: TGTGCCAGTAGCCAGGGACAGATCTCTGGAAACACCATATATTTT. Protein product: CASSQGQISGNTIYF.